This TCR beta chain was captured in a study of cytomegalovirus exposure and HLA in healthy donors. The table came from immunoSEQ multiplex PCR; TCRdb's copy has only in-frame clones and leaves some out. Found here are a few hundred thousand clones, roughly 88% of them singletons; the top ten hold under 4%. This clone was counted a single time. The antigen remains unidentified. From germline, CDR1 is SNHLY and CDR2 FYNNEI. The CDR3 runs 15 residues. V trimming: 2 bases; J trimming: 0 bases; junction bases outside the gene matches: 2. Study-wide results and limits: The listing of 150 to 200 TCR beta chains classed them as cytomegalovirus-associated.

This chain joins TRBV2 and TRBJ2-3, with TRBD2 matching over 7 bases. The sample consisted of PBMCs. This TCR was recovered from a woman aged 25-40 years in good health and CMV-seronegative. CDR3 residues: CASSELLASTDTQYF. The CDR3 nucleotides are TGTGCCAGCAGTGAACTACTAGCGAGCACAGATACGCAGTATTTT.